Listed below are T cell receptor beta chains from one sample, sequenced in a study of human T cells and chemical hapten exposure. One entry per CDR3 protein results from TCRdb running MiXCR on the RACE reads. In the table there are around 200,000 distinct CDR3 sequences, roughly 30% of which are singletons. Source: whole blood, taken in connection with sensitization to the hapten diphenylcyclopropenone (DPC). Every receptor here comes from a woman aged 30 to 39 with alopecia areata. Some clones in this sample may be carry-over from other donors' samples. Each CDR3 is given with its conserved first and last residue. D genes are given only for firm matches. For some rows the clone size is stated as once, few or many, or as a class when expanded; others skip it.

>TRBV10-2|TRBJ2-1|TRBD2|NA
CASSVALAGVSNEQFF
TGCGCCAGCAGTGTAGCACTAGCGGGAGTGTCTAATGAGCAGTTCTTC
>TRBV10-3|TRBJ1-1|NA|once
CAISELVNTEAFF
TGTGCCATCAGTGAGTTGGTGAACACTGAAGCTTTCTTT
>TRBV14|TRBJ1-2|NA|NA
CASSQGSVGGYTF
TGTGCCAGCAGCCAAGGGTCCGTGGGTGGTTACACCTTC
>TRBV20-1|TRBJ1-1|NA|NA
CSALRPPGGTEAFF
TGCAGTGCCTTACGCCCCCCTGGAGGCACTGAAGCTTTCTTT
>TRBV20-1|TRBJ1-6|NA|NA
CSARDIIQPREFNSPLHF
TGCAGTGCTCGGGACATAATCCAACCGAGGGAATTTAATTCACCCCTCCACTTT
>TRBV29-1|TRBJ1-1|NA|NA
CSVQDSNTEAFF
TGCAGCGTTCAGGACTCGAACACTGAAGCTTTCTTT
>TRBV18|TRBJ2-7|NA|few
CASSRNRAYEQYF
TGTGCCAGCTCACGGAACCGTGCCTACGAGCAGTACTTC
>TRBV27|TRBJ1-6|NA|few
CASSLWGGADSPLHF
TGTGCCAGCAGTTTATGGGGCGGGGCGGATTCACCCCTCCACTTT
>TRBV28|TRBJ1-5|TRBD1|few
CASSSGDRSQPQHF
TGTGCCAGCAGTTCAGGGGACAGGAGTCAGCCCCAGCATTTT
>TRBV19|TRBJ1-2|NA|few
CASHRGDGTSNYGYTF
TGTGCCAGCCACCGGGGTGACGGAACCTCTAACTATGGCTACACCTTC
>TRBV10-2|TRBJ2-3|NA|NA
CASWLGFWGTDTQYF
TGCGCCAGCTGGCTAGGCTTTTGGGGCACAGATACGCAGTATTTT
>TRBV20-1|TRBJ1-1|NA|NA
CSASSGAAEAFF
TGCAGTGCTAGTTCAGGGGCGGCTGAAGCTTTCTTT
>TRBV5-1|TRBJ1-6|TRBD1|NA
CASSPRMTGSSYNSPLHF
TGCGCCAGCAGCCCCAGAATGACAGGGAGCTCCTATAATTCACCCCTCCACTTT
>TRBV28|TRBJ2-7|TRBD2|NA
CASSPPGGSYEQYF
TGTGCCAGCAGTCCACCGGGGGGATCCTACGAGCAGTACTTC
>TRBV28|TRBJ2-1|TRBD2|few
CASSLYHGTSGKDEQFF
TGTGCCAGCAGTTTATATCACGGGACTAGCGGGAAAGATGAGCAGTTCTTC
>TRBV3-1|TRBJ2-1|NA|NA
CASSQGGLASYNEQFF
TGTGCCAGCAGCCAAGGGGGTCTAGCCTCCTACAATGAGCAGTTCTTC
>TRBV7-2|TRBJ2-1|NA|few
CASSLLSNEQFF
TGTGCCAGCAGCTTACTATCCAATGAGCAGTTCTTC
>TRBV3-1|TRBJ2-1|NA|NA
CASRLRGGIYNEQFF
TGTGCCAGCAGGTTAAGAGGGGGGATATACAATGAGCAGTTCTTC
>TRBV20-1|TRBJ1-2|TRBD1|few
CSLGQGVGYTF
TGCAGTCTCGGACAGGGCGTTGGCTACACCTTC
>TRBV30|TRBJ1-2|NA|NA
CAWSTRGTSVAESYGYTF
TGTGCCTGGAGTACTAGAGGGACTTCAGTTGCGGAGAGCTATGGCTACACCTTC
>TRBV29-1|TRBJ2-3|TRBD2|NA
CSVSGRVTDTQYF
TGCAGCGTAAGCGGGAGGGTTACAGATACGCAGTATTTT
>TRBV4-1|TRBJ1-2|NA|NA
CASSRLLDRDKDYGYTF
TGCGCCAGCAGCCGTCTTTTGGACCGAGACAAGGATTATGGCTACACCTTC
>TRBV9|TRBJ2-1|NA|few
CASSPRGGSSYNEQFF
TGTGCCAGCAGCCCCCGAGGGGGGAGCTCCTACAATGAGCAGTTCTTC
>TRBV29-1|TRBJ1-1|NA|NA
CSVVNYGLNTEAFF
TGCAGCGTTGTAAATTACGGCCTGAACACTGAAGCTTTCTTT
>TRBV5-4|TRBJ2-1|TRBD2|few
CASSLAVLAGGNEQFF
TGTGCCAGCAGCTTGGCGGTACTAGCGGGGGGGAATGAGCAGTTCTTC
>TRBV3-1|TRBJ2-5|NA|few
CASSPWRNQETQYF
TGTGCCAGCAGCCCATGGAGAAATCAAGAGACCCAGTACTTC
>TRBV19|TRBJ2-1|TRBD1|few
CASSGGQGRNEQFF
TGTGCCAGTAGTGGCGGACAGGGGCGTAATGAGCAGTTCTTC
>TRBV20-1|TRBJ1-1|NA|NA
CSARFGGPNTEAFF
TGCAGTGCTAGATTCGGGGGGCCGAACACTGAAGCTTTCTTT
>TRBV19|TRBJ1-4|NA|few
CASRPDRSTNEKLFF
TGTGCCAGTAGGCCAGACAGATCAACTAATGAAAAACTGTTTTTT
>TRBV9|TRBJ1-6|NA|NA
CVSSGLQGGNSPLHF
TGTGTCAGCAGCGGATTACAGGGCGGCAATTCACCCCTCCACTTT
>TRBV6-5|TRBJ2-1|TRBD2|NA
CASRTSGRTNEQFF
TGTGCCAGCAGGACTAGCGGCAGAACCAATGAGCAGTTCTTC
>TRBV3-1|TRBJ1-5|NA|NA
CASSTGHSGNQPQHF
TGTGCCAGCAGCACGGGACATAGCGGGAATCAGCCCCAGCATTTT
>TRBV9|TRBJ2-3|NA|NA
CASSGTDPADTQYF
TGTGCCAGCAGCGGGACAGATCCTGCAGATACGCAGTATTTT
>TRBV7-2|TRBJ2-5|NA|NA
CASSVGALGTQYF
TGTGCCAGCAGCGTCGGGGCCCTGGGGACCCAGTACTTC
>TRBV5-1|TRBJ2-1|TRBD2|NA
CASTPLAGALYQSEQFF
TGCGCCAGCACCCCGCTAGCGGGAGCTCTCTATCAGAGTGAGCAGTTCTTC
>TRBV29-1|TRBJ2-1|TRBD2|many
CSVIREVNEQFF
TGCAGCGTTATACGGGAGGTGAATGAGCAGTTCTTC
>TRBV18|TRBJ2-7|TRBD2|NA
CASSRTSGTKHLFLYF
TGTGCCAGCTCACGAACCTCCGGGACTAAGCATTTGTTTCTGTACTTC
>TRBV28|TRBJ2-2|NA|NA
CASTITGAQNTGELFF
TGTGCCAGCACTATAACGGGGGCGCAGAACACCGGGGAGCTGTTTTTT
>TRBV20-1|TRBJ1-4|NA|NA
CSASPEGEKLFF
TGCAGTGCTTCTCCGGAGGGGGAAAAACTGTTTTTT
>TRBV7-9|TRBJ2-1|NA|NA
CASSLGRAESSYNEQFF
TGTGCCAGCAGCTTAGGTCGAGCGGAGAGCTCCTACAATGAGCAGTTCTTC
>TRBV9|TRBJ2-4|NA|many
CASSVGVQNIQYF
TGTGCCAGCAGCGTAGGGGTTCAAAACATTCAGTACTTC
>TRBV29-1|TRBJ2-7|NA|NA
CSGTGGNYEQYF
TGCAGCGGGACAGGAGGGAACTACGAGCAGTACTTC
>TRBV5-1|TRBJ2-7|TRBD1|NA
CASSSGTGVHEQYF
TGCGCCAGCAGCTCCGGGACAGGGGTCCACGAGCAGTACTTC
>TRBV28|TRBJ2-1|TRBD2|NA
CASSPRLAGANEQFF
TGTGCCAGCAGTCCAAGACTAGCGGGGGCCAATGAGCAGTTCTTC
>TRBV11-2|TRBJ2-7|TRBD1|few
CASTRDRGRYEQYF
TGTGCCAGCACCCGGGACAGGGGAAGATACGAGCAGTACTTC
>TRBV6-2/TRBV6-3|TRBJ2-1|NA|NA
CASSQSRVRNEQFF
TGTGCCAGCAGTCAATCCCGGGTTAGGAATGAGCAGTTCTTC
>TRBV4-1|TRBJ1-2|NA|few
CASSQTQGLTLGYTF
TGCGCCAGCAGCCAAACCCAGGGGCTGACGCTCGGCTACACCTTC
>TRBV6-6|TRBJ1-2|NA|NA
CASSYSGKNGYTF
TGTGCCAGCAGTTACTCAGGGAAGAATGGCTACACCTTC
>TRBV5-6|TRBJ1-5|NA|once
CASSLVLDGSARFGQPQHF
TGTGCCAGCAGCTTGGTCCTGGACGGCAGTGCACGCTTTGGGCAGCCCCAGCATTTT
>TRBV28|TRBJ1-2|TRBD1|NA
CASSGTDGYTF
TGTGCCAGCAGTGGGACAGACGGCTACACCTTC